This TCR beta chain appears in the sequencing data of a study of blood T cell repertoires in COVID-19. Some clones are missing from TCRdb's copy, which holds only in-frame ones; the method was immunoSEQ multiplex PCR. The profile covers around 200,000 clones, with 80% to 90% appearing a single time and approximately 11% taken by the ten largest. The sample comprised peripheral blood. This TCR came from a woman aged 60 to 75 with COVID-19, enrolled during active disease.

The CDR3, as DNA: TGCGCCAGCAGCCAAGAGGGAGTGAACACTGAAGCTTTCTTT. Its protein product is CASSQEGVNTEAFF. This rearrangement joins TRBV4-3 to TRBJ1-1; D is unclear. V lost 0 bases, J lost 0 bases, and 5 bases lay in between. This CDR3 contains 14 residues. Germline V CDR1 and CDR2: LGHNA, YSLEER.